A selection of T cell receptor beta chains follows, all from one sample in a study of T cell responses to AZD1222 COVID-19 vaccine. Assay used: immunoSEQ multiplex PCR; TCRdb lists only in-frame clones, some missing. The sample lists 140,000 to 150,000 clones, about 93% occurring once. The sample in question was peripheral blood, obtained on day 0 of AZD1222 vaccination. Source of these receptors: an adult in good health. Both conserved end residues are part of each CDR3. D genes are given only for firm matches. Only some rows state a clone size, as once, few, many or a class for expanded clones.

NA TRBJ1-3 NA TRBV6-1 CASSEGGADSGNTIYF TGTGCCAGCAGTGAAGGGGGCGCGGACTCTGGAAACACCATATATTTT
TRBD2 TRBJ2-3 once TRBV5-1 CASRVLAISTDTQYF TGCGCCAGCAGAGTACTAGCGATTAGCACAGATACGCAGTATTTT
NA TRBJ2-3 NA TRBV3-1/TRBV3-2 CASSDPLAATDTQYF TGTGCCAGCAGCGACCCATTAGCGGCCACAGATACGCAGTATTTT
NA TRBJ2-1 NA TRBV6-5 CASRSPKGEFF TGTGCCAGCAGGAGCCCCAAGGGAGAGTTCTTC
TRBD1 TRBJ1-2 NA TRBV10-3 CAINRDRGYGYTF TGTGCCATCAACCGGGACAGGGGCTATGGCTACACCTTC
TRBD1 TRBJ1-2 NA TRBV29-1 CSVPGTGTYGYTF TGCAGCGTGCCCGGGACAGGAACCTATGGCTACACCTTC
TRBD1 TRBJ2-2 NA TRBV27 CASSPSRGQGAGELFF TGTGCCAGCAGCCCTTCCCGGGGACAGGGGGCCGGGGAGCTGTTTTTT
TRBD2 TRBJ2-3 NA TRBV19 CASRSQTAGGTDTQYF TGTGCCAGTAGAAGTCAGACAGCGGGGGGCACAGATACGCAGTATTTT
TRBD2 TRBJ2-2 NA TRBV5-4 CASSLGLAGGPGELFF TGTGCCAGCAGCTTGGGGCTAGCGGGAGGGCCAGGGGAGCTGTTTTTT
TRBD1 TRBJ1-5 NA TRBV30 CAWSGQGYNQPQHF TGTGCCTGGAGTGGACAGGGTTACAATCAGCCCCAGCATTTT
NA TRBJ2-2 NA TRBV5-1 CASSSGPGTGELFF TGCGCCAGCAGCTCGGGTCCGGGCACCGGGGAGCTGTTTTTT
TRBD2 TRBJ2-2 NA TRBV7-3 CASSLGGRSTGELFF TGTGCCAGCAGCTTAGGCGGGAGAAGTACCGGGGAGCTGTTTTTT
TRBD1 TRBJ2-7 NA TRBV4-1 CASSQGQGVHEQYF TGCGCCAGCAGCCAGGGACAGGGGGTGCACGAGCAGTACTTC
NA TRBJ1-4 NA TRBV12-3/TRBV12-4 CASSLNGDEKLFF TGTGCCAGCAGTTTGAACGGGGACGAAAAACTGTTTTTT
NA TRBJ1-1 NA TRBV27 CASSLLQGEAFF TGTGCCAGCAGTCTCCTACAGGGTGAAGCTTTCTTT
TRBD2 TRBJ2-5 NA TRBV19 CASRRTSGRETQYF TGTGCCAGTAGGAGGACTAGCGGGAGAGAGACCCAGTACTTC
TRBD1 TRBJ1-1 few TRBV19 CASSMNRQGTEAFF TGTGCCAGTAGTATGAATCGACAGGGGACTGAAGCTTTCTTT
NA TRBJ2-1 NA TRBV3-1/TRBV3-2 CASSQDGSADEQFF TGTGCCAGCAGCCAAGATGGATCAGCTGATGAGCAGTTCTTC
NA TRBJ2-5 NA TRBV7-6 CASSLAAQALQETQYF TGTGCCAGCAGCTTGGCCGCTCAAGCCCTCCAAGAGACCCAGTACTTC
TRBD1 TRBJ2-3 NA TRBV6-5 CASSYSGTGGTDTQYF TGTGCCAGCAGTTACTCCGGGACAGGGGGCACAGATACGCAGTATTTT
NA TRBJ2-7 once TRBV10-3 CAISQGTDYEQYF TGTGCCATCAGCCAGGGTACGGACTACGAGCAGTACTTC
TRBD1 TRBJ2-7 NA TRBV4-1 CASSQNPSGQGRYEQYF TGCGCCAGCAGCCAGAACCCCTCGGGACAGGGAAGATACGAGCAGTACTTC
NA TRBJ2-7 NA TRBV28 CASSFGEGLMFF TGTGCCAGCAGTTTTGGTGAGGGCCTTATGTTCTTC
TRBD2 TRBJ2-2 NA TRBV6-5 CASSSIAGEGTGELFF TGTGCCAGCAGTTCCATAGCGGGAGAGGGGACCGGGGAGCTGTTTTTT